One and the same sample provided the 17 T cell receptor beta chains below, sequenced in a study of cytomegalovirus exposure and HLA in healthy donors (dated by TCRdb to between 2016 and 2019). Library creation used the immunoSEQ multiplex PCR assay. The multiplex PCR relied on a mix of 60 forward primers for TCR Vbeta segments and 13 reverse primers for TCR Jbeta segments. As stored in TCRdb, this immuneACCESS dataset retains in-frame rearrangements with V and J assigned. A fraction of the clones does not appear; measured against another copy, unresolved V genes explain less than half of the discrepancy, and the remainder lacks a known reason. The sample has about 200,000 clones on record, about four fifths of them singletons. The top ten clonotypes cover 2.5% to 3% of the sample. Sequenced sample: PBMCs. These receptors were taken from a man aged 25 to 40 in good health and CMV-seronegative.

The chain uses TRBV5-8 and TRBJ1-5; a weak D match, TRBD1 (5 bases). The CDR3 length is 17 residues. Trimming shortened V by 6 bases and J by 1 base, and 20 bases separated the two germline ends. Per the germline V gene, CDR1 is SGHTS and CDR2 is YDEGEE. CDR3 DNA sequence: TGTGCCAGCAAGCCACCACCCGGGGGGGGAAGCAATCAGCCCCAGCATTTT. Translated, it gives CASKPPPGGGSNQPQHF.

This chain joins TRBV2 and TRBJ2-7; TRBD1 agrees at 7 bases. CDR1 and CDR2 from the germline V gene are SNHLY and FYNNEI. CDR3 length equals 14 residues. The V segment lost 8 bases and the J segment 2 bases; nucleotides outside the gene matches: 9. This CDR3 reads CASLSGTEAYEQYF. DNA for the CDR3: TGTGCCAGCTTGTCCGGGACAGAGGCCTACGAGCAGTACTTC.

This clone was counted once. The gene calls are TRBV7-8 and TRBJ1-4; no clear D gene. Between the trimmed V and J ends, which lost 5 bases and 2 bases, there was a span of 9 bases. CDR1 and CDR2 from the germline V gene are SGHVS and FQNEAQ. The CDR3 totals 14 residues. This CDR3 is CASSRRGTNEKLFF. The CDR3 bases are TGTGCCAGCAGCCGGCGGGGTACTAATGAAAAACTGTTTTTT.

V is TRBV27 and J is TRBJ1-6, with D possibly being TRBD1 (5 bases). Trimming removed 5 bases at V and 6 bases at J, with 17 bases between. CDR1 and CDR2 (germline): MNHEY, SMNVEV (reference sequence). The CDR3 covers 16 residues. In nucleotides, the CDR3 is TGTGCCAGCAGTCCCTACGGGGGGGGATCTAATTCACCCCTCCACTTT. Amino acid sequence: CASSPYGGGSNSPLHF.

DNA of the CDR3: TGTGCCAGTCGGACAGGTTTAAACTATGGCTACACCTTC. Protein product: CASRTGLNYGYTF. The chain couples TRBV28 to TRBJ1-2; the match to TRBD1 covers 7 bases. CDR3 length equals 13 residues. The V gene's germline CDR1 is MDHEN and CDR2 SYDVKM. The V segment lost 9 bases and the J segment 2 bases; nucleotides outside the gene matches: 6.

This sequence joins TRBV5-1 and TRBJ2-7; 8 bases are shared with TRBD2. This CDR3 is built from 17 residues. V lost 1 base, J lost 2 bases, and 11 bases stayed unmatched. Germline V gene sequence: CDR1 SGHRS, CDR2 YFSETQ. CDR3 loop: CASSLRWSGGTPYEQYF. DNA of the CDR3: TGCGCCAGCAGCTTGCGGTGGAGCGGGGGAACTCCCTACGAGCAGTACTTC.

V is TRBV19 and J is TRBJ1-4; no reliable D call. Germline CDR1 LNHDA, CDR2 SQIVND (reference sequence). V lost 7 bases, J lost 0 bases, and 12 bases lay in between. The length of the CDR3 is 15 residues. The CDR3, as DNA: TGTGCCAGTACAAGAGAATCTTCAACTAATGAAAAACTGTTTTTT. This encodes CASTRESSTNEKLFF.

The CDR3 here is CASSETAGNTIYF. CDR3 bases: TGCGCCAGCAGTGAGACAGCAGGAAACACCATATATTTT. This rearrangement joins TRBV10-1 to TRBJ1-3, with D unresolved. The V end lost 2 bases, the J end lost 4 bases, and 6 bases lay between the germline ends. CDR3 length equals 13 residues. CDR1 and CDR2 from the germline V gene are WNHNN and SYGVQD (reference sequence).

The V gene is TRBV7-2, the J gene TRBJ2-7; 16 bases fit TRBD2. The junction had 17 bases not matched to a gene; V was cut back by 5 bases and J by 7 bases. CDR3 size: 19 residues. Looked up from germline, CDR1 is SGHTA and CDR2 is FQGNSA. The CDR3: CASSPTPGLAGGPRGEQYF. CDR3 DNA: TGTGCCAGCAGCCCCACCCCGGGACTAGCGGGGGGGCCTCGGGGAGAGCAGTACTTC.

The chain links TRBV20-1 to TRBJ2-5; possibly TRBD2 for D (6 bases). The CDR3 consists of 11 residues. CDR1 and CDR2 from the germline V gene are DFQATT and SNEGSKA (reference sequence). Trimming shortened V by 3 bases and J by 5 bases, and 7 bases separated the two germline ends. The CDR3 DNA follows: TGCAGTGCTAGCCTAGCGGAGACCCAGTACTTC. This gives the protein CSASLAETQYF.

The chain joins TRBV28 to TRBJ2-5, with 7 bases matching TRBD1. The V gene's germline CDR1 is MDHEN and CDR2 SYDVKM. The CDR3 has 14 amino acids. J gave up 10 bases and V 5 bases, and 13 bases lay outside the gene matches. Written as DNA, the CDR3 is TGTGCCAGCAGTCGAACGACAGGGAGCAGGATCCAGTACTTC. Translating it yields CASSRTTGSRIQYF.

The chain carries TRBV27 and TRBJ1-1, with TRBD1 matching over 12 bases. CDR1 is MNHEY, CDR2 SMNVEV, per germline (reference sequence). The CDR3 is 17 residues long. V lost 7 bases to trimming and J lost 3 bases; unmatched junction nucleotides: 12. The DNA for the CDR3 is TGTGCCAGCAAACCTCGGGACAGGGGGCGCGTGGACACTGAAGCTTTCTTT. It yields the protein CASKPRDRGRVDTEAFF.

The chain is built from TRBV5-1 and TRBJ1-6; possibly TRBD1 for D (6 bases). CDR3 size: 15 residues. The germline V gene has CDR1 SGHRS and CDR2 YFSETQ. Trimming removed 6 bases at V and 6 bases at J, with 16 bases between. The CDR3 protein is CASTETGKPNSPLHF. As DNA, the CDR3 is TGCGCCAGCACCGAGACAGGAAAACCTAATTCACCCCTCCACTTT.

The chain has TRBV6-5 and TRBJ1-1; the D gene is possibly TRBD1 (6 bases). The CDR3 sequence is 15 residues long. V lost 6 bases, J lost 1 base, and 15 bases lay in between. Germline CDR1 and CDR2: MNHEY and SVGAGI. The CDR3 nucleotides are TGTGCCAGCAGATCTGGGGGGGCTGGGAACACTGAAGCTTTCTTT. It codes for CASRSGGAGNTEAFF.

The chain carries TRBV5-4 and TRBJ2-3, with 7 bases aligning to TRBD1. Per germline, CDR1 SGHNT and CDR2 YYREEE (reference sequence). The CDR3 is 15 amino acids. Trimming took 3 bases from V and 10 from J; bases not matched to a gene: 14. The CDR3 DNA sequence: TGTGCCAGCAGCTCCCCAGGGACAGAAGGGCTCCCGCAGTATTTT. It encodes CASSSPGTEGLPQYF.

V is TRBV6-5 and J is TRBJ1-1; a weak D match, TRBD1 (6 bases). The V end lost 4 bases, the J end lost 8 bases, and 11 bases lay between the germline ends. CDR3 length: 12 amino acids. The germline V gene has CDR1 MNHEY and CDR2 SVGAGI. CDR3 in amino acids: CASSSDSPEAFF. DNA of the CDR3: TGTGCCAGCAGTTCGGACAGTCCCGAAGCTTTCTTT.

On this clone: The junction does not match germline at one end; this may be a read error. The chain uses TRBV7-9 and TRBJ1-1; tentative D call: TRBD1 (5 bases). Germline assignment: CDR1 SEHNR and CDR2 FQNEAQ (reference sequence). The CDR3 sequence is 13 residues long. The CDR3 nucleotides read TGTTCCAGCAGCTTAGAGAGACAGCTTGAAGCTTTCTTT. This gives the protein CSSSLERQLEAFF.